This T cell receptor (beta chain) was recorded in a study of T cell responses to AZD1222 COVID-19 vaccine. CDR1 is SEHNR, CDR2 FQNEAQ, per germline (reference sequence). There are 12 residues in the CDR3. With 5 bases removed from V and 8 bases from J, the gap between germline ends came to 12 bases. Combined were second doses at about 4 or about 12 weeks. Study-level results: Spike-wide vaccine-associated CD4 TCRs dominated at 160-218 and 743-854. Sampling that yielded the repertoires occurred only after the peak T cell response. With two AZD1222 doses given, Spike-specific TCR breadth and depth both rose.

As regards this clone: Its matching antigen is unknown.

The method was immunoSEQ multiplex PCR; TCRdb's version includes in-frame clones alone and lacks a portion of them. Of fewer than 120,000 clones listed, 70% to 90% are singletons. Sequences were derived from peripheral blood, sampled 28 days after the second AZD1222 dose. The receptor was derived from an adult who received the AZD1222 COVID-19 vaccine. The V and J genes are TRBV7-9 and TRBJ1-1; no clear D gene. The CDR3 loop reads CASSPSFGEAFF. The CDR3 DNA is TGTGCCAGCAGCCCGAGCTTTGGGGAAGCTTTCTTT.